This is a list of T cell receptor beta chains from one sample in a study of blood T cell repertoires in COVID-19. Assay: immunoSEQ multiplex PCR; the TCRdb copy retains only in-frame clones and omits some. The table has some 300,000 clones, approximately 86% seen once; the top ten hold about 1.2%. The sample taken for sequencing was peripheral blood. The receptors come from a man between 65 and 79 years old with acute or convalescent COVID-19. The CDR3 runs from the conserved cysteine through the conserved F or W. D genes are given only for firm matches. Expanded clones get a size class; other rows say once, few or many, or leave the size out.

d_gene,j_gene,v_gene,abundance,CDR3aa,CDR3nt
TRBD2,TRBJ2-1,TRBV5-1,-,CASSWGLAGASYNEQFF,TGCGCCAGCAGCTGGGGACTAGCGGGGGCCTCCTACAATGAGCAGTTCTTC
TRBD1,TRBJ2-7,TRBV18,-,CASSADRAHSYEQYF,TGTGCCAGCTCAGCGGACAGGGCCCATTCCTACGAGCAGTACTTC
TRBD1,TRBJ1-1,TRBV20-1,-,CSASWWDRGLAEAFF,TGCAGTGCTAGTTGGTGGGACAGGGGGTTGGCTGAAGCTTTCTTT
-,TRBJ1-2,TRBV10-3,-,CAISEPTGGVANYGYTF,TGTGCCATCAGTGAGCCTACGGGGGGGGTAGCTAACTATGGCTACACCTTC
-,TRBJ2-5,TRBV13,-,CASSSRTWQETQYF,TGTGCCAGCAGCTCCCGGACATGGCAAGAGACCCAGTACTTC
-,TRBJ2-1,TRBV7-6,-,CASSTARDNEQFF,TGTGCCAGCAGCACTGCCCGGGACAATGAGCAGTTCTTC
-,TRBJ1-2,TRBV23-1,-,CASSQGQYYGYTF,TGCGCCAGCAGTCAAGGGCAGTACTATGGCTACACCTTC
-,TRBJ1-5,TRBV20-1,-,CSASEGDQPQHF,TGCAGTGCAAGTGAGGGAGATCAGCCCCAGCATTTT
-,TRBJ1-4,TRBV6-6,-,CASSYTPGRGEKLFF,TGTGCCAGCAGTTACACCCCTGGCAGGGGTGAAAAACTGTTTTTT
-,TRBJ2-2,TRBV21-1,-,CASSKDEGPGTGELFF,TGTGCCAGCAGCAAAGATGAGGGCCCGGGCACCGGGGAGCTGTTTTTT
TRBD1,TRBJ1-1,TRBV10-3,-,CAISGRGPSEAFF,TGTGCCATCAGTGGCAGGGGGCCCTCTGAAGCTTTCTTT
TRBD1,TRBJ2-7,TRBV9,once,CASSATGGHYEQYF,TGTGCCAGCAGCGCCACAGGGGGCCACTACGAGCAGTACTTC
TRBD2,TRBJ2-1,TRBV11-3,-,CASGAGRGAEQFF,TGTGCCAGCGGCGCCGGGCGGGGGGCCGAGCAGTTCTTC
TRBD1,TRBJ2-1,TRBV19,-,CASSQRGQGFGAFSLNNEQFF,TGTGCCAGTAGCCAACGGGGACAGGGGTTTGGAGCGTTTTCACTCAACAATGAGCAGTTCTTC
TRBD1,TRBJ1-2,TRBV29-1,-,CSAGGVSGYTF,TGCAGCGCAGGGGGCGTGAGTGGCTACACCTTC
TRBD2,TRBJ2-7,TRBV5-1,-,CASSFTGTSGGPYEQYF,TGCGCCAGCAGCTTTACCGGGACTAGCGGGGGGCCCTACGAGCAGTACTTC
-,TRBJ2-1,TRBV19,-,CASSPSGSSYNEQFF,TGTGCCAGTAGTCCGTCAGGTAGCTCCTACAATGAGCAGTTCTTC
TRBD2,TRBJ2-5,TRBV7-8,-,CASSPRYTGLAGGPGETQYF,TGTGCCAGCAGCCCGCGATATACGGGACTAGCGGGGGGGCCAGGAGAGACCCAGTACTTC
-,TRBJ2-7,TRBV7-2,-,CASSKTRSSYEQYF,TGTGCCAGCAGCAAAACGAGGAGCTCCTACGAGCAGTACTTC
-,TRBJ1-6,TRBV3-1/TRBV3-2,-,CASRGATYNSPLHF,TGTGCCAGCAGGGGGGCTACGTATAATTCACCCCTCCACTTT
TRBD2,TRBJ2-7,TRBV7-2,-,CASSLTPSGLSYEQYF,TGTGCCAGCAGCTTGACCCCTAGCGGCCTCTCCTACGAGCAGTACTTC
-,TRBJ2-7,TRBV15,-,CATSRGRVAYEQYF,TGTGCCACCAGCAGAGGGCGGGTAGCCTACGAGCAGTACTTC
-,TRBJ2-1,TRBV11-2,-,CASSLGRRVYEQFF,TGTGCCAGCAGCTTAGGCCGGAGAGTGTATGAGCAGTTCTTC
TRBD2,TRBJ2-1,TRBV4-3,-,CASSPSTSGRALEQFF,TGCGCCAGCAGCCCCTCGACTAGCGGGAGGGCGCTCGAGCAGTTCTTC
-,TRBJ1-5,TRBV15,once,CATSRDPGGGNQPQHF,TGTGCCACCAGCAGAGATCCCGGAGGAGGCAATCAGCCCCAGCATTTT